This T cell receptor (beta chain) derives from a study of regulatory T cells in long-lasting Graves disease. Turning to the study itself: Recently diagnosed Graves' patients had received antithyroid drugs for under 3 months.

Both iRepertoire HTBI primers and Arm-PCR of CDR3 regions were used to build the TCR beta libraries. TCRdb fed the multiplex PCR reads into MiXCR, producing one record per CDR3 protein. Among approximately 310,000 distinct CDR3 sequences listed, 15% to 20% were seen once. Trimming cost V 7 bases and J 4 bases, with 11 bases left between them. This CDR3 is built from 12 residues. Germline V lookup: CDR1 SNHLY, CDR2 FYNNEI. Described time point: newly diagnosed GD, antithyroid drugs for less than 3 months. From RNA extracted from PBMCs, the TCR library was made. EDTA tubes held 7 to 9 milliliters of peripheral blood from each patient. Worth noting for this clonotype: The antigen is not known.

Study conclusions and caveats: Comparison showed that persistent patients shared more public clonotypes (about 2,700) than new patients (about 880). The study found lower TCR diversity in persistent Graves' patients than in newly diagnosed ones.

The chain is built from TRBV2 and TRBJ2-7; D gene ambiguous. The receptor was isolated from a female donor with Graves disease. The sequenced sample was peripheral blood mononuclear cells (PBMCs), obtained at new diagnosis, from a patient treated with antithyroid drugs. Written as DNA, the CDR3 is TGTGCCAGCACGTCGCGTGGGTACGAGCAGTACTTC. This translates into CASTSRGYEQYF.